The 27 T cell receptor beta chains below were found in one sample sequenced in a study of circulating CD8 cells and anti-PD-1 response in melanoma. Four subsets defined by PD-1 and/or TIGIT were sorted from live CD3+CD8+TCRalphabeta+ cells. TCR libraries were prepared from 15 ng of total RNA with the QIAseq Immune Repertoire TCR panel. TCRdb fed the reads into MiXCR, producing one record per CDR3 protein. The data contain roughly 1,300 distinct CDR3 sequences, 7.6% of them seen just once; the ten biggest clones take up about 16%. The sample was CD8+ T cells from PBMCs, taken at baseline or after one month of anti-PD-1 therapy (not recorded which). The receptors here all came from a human donor with melanoma.

The V gene is TRBV20-1, the J gene TRBJ2-7; D might be TRBD2 (6 bases). CDR1 is DFQATT and CDR2 is SNEGSKA in the germline V gene (reference sequence). This CDR3 region has 13 residues. Trimming removed 6 bases from V and 5 bases from J, with 17 bases in between. CDR3 loop: CSAPGTGIDEQYF. CDR3 in DNA: TGCAGTGCCCCCGGGACTGGAATCGACGAGCAGTACTTC.

This clonotype rates as medium-sized. The V call is TRBV24-1, the J call TRBJ2-1; 7 nucleotides line up with TRBD1. V gave up 1 base and J gave up 3 bases; unmatched junction bases: 5. This CDR3 comprises 16 residues. Germline CDR1 and CDR2: KGHDR and SFDVKD. CDR3: CATSDLQGLGYNEQFF. The CDR3 DNA is TGTGCCACCAGTGATTTACAGGGGCTCGGCTACAATGAGCAGTTCTTC.

By sample share, this clonotype is medium-sized. The chain is built from TRBV28 and TRBJ2-7, with D maybe TRBD1 (6 bases). Trimming left V 6 bases short and J 4 bases short, with 10 bases between. The CDR3 has 12 residues. Germline CDR1 reads MDHEN; CDR2 reads SYDVKM. The DNA of the CDR3 is TGTGCCAGCAGCCTTCAGGGGTACGAGCAGTACTTC. As protein: CASSLQGYEQYF.

This clonotype is labeled medium-sized. The gene calls are TRBV24-1 and TRBJ2-5, with TRBD2 matching 8 bases. CDR3 size: 16 residues. Germline CDR1 is KGHDR and CDR2 is SFDVKD. Unmatched junction bases numbered 6, after V lost 1 base and J lost 3 bases. The CDR3 region is CATSDFTSGSEETQYF. CDR3 bases: TGTGCCACCAGTGATTTCACTAGCGGCAGTGAAGAGACCCAGTACTTC.

Judged by abundance, this clonotype is medium-sized. The chain is built from TRBV28 and TRBJ2-3; tentative D call: TRBD1 (6 bases). Between the trimmed V and J ends, which lost 5 bases and 0 bases, there was a span of 21 bases. This CDR3 is built from 18 residues. CDR1 is MDHEN and CDR2 is SYDVKM in the germline V gene. The CDR3 loop is CASSPQTLRGTSTDTQYF. The CDR3 region has the DNA TGTGCCAGCAGTCCACAAACCCTCAGGGGAACTAGCACAGATACGCAGTATTTT.

This clonotype is deemed medium-sized. The genes are TRBV23-1 and TRBJ2-2; possibly TRBD2 for D (6 bases). TRBV23-1 is noted as an ORF with a role that remains uncertain. Trimming cost V 3 bases and J 3 bases, with 11 bases left between them. CDR3 length: 15 amino acids. The CDR3 reads CASSHQGLYTGELFF. In DNA, the CDR3 is TGCGCCAGCAGTCATCAGGGACTGTACACCGGGGAGCTGTTTTTT.

Judged by abundance, this clonotype is medium-sized. The genes are TRBV27 and TRBJ2-3; maybe TRBD2 (6 bases). Per germline, CDR1 MNHEY and CDR2 SMNVEV (reference sequence). The V end lost 4 bases, the J end lost 3 bases, and 11 bases lay between the germline ends. CDR3 length: 14 amino acids. The CDR3: CASSWAGGTDTQYF. The DNA of the CDR3 is TGTGCCAGCAGTTGGGCCGGGGGAACAGATACGCAGTATTTT.

By sample fraction, this clonotype is hyperexpanded. The rearrangement links TRBV20-1 to TRBJ2-4, with a weak D call TRBD2 (6 bases). The CDR3 is 13 residues long. Germline V CDR1 and CDR2: DFQATT, SNEGSKA (reference sequence). Trimming cost V 5 bases and J 0 bases, with 8 bases left between them. The CDR3 protein is CSAGGLAKNIQYF. The CDR3 DNA reads as TGCAGTGCTGGGGGACTAGCCAAAAACATTCAGTACTTC.

By sample share, this clonotype is medium-sized. This sequence joins TRBV11-1 and TRBJ2-7; D is undetermined. CDR1 and CDR2 from the germline V gene are SGHAT and FQDESV (reference sequence). This CDR3 is 12 amino acids long. Between the trimmed V and J ends, which lost 2 bases and 4 bases, there was a span of 6 bases. The CDR3 bases are TGTGCCAGCAGCTTAAATGATTACGAGCAGTACTTC. Translated, it gives CASSLNDYEQYF.

By sample share, this clonotype is large. In DNA, the CDR3 is TGTGCCAGCAGTTATCCGGGAACGGAGCAGTACTTC. Translation: CASSYPGTEQYF. This sequence joins TRBV28 and TRBJ2-7; D is possibly TRBD2 (5 bases). V lost 4 bases to trimming and J lost 7 bases, with 11 bases between them. The CDR3 consists of 12 residues. Germline values: CDR1 MDHEN, CDR2 SYDVKM.

Relative to its sample, this clonotype is large (0.1 to 1%). The rearrangement links TRBV5-6 to TRBJ1-2; 9 nucleotides line up with TRBD1. Germline CDR1 and CDR2: SGHDT and YYEEEE. The V gene end was trimmed by 0 bases and the J gene end by 5 bases; junction bases not matched to a gene: 2. There are 14 residues in the CDR3. Here the CDR3 DNA reads TGTGCCAGCAGCTTGGGACAGGGGGTATATGGCTACACCTTC. As protein: CASSLGQGVYGYTF.

Worth noting for this clonotype: A much larger clone lies a single base off, so this may be a read error. The V call is TRBV27, the J call TRBJ2-1; D not certain. Germline CDR1 reads MNHEY; CDR2 reads SMNVEV (reference sequence). This CDR3 has 15 amino acids. The DNA for the CDR3 is TGTGCCGGCAGTTCGAATCTAGAACCCTACAATGAGCAGTCCTTC. It encodes CAGSSNLEPYNEQSF.

Sample share makes this clonotype medium-sized. This chain links TRBV6-4 with TRBJ2-3; possible D gene TRBD2, 5 bases. Trimming took off 6 bases at V and 4 bases at J, with 14 bases between the two ends. The CDR3 extends over 14 amino acids. The germline V gene encodes CDR1 MRHNA and CDR2 SNTAGT. This chain's CDR3 is CASSAGLEADTQYF. The CDR3 DNA reads as TGTGCCAGCAGCGCCGGACTGGAAGCAGATACGCAGTATTTT.

By frequency in the sample, this clonotype is medium-sized. V and J are TRBV9 and TRBJ2-7; 8 positions match TRBD2. V was pared by 4 bases and J by 6 bases, with 12 bases of the junction left unmatched. Germline loops: CDR1 SGDLS, CDR2 YYNGEE. The CDR3 covers 15 residues. The CDR3 region has the DNA TGTGCCAGCAGCCCATCCGGGACTAGTTCGACCGAGCAGTACTTC. Encoded protein: CASSPSGTSSTEQYF.

With regard to this clonotype: A much bigger clone sits one base away, suggesting this may be a read error. Because the CDR3 is missing its conserved closing phenylalanine or tryptophan, this is likely a read error. The chain uses TRBV20-1 and TRBJ2-3, with D possibly matching TRBD1 (5 bases). Germline lookup yields CDR1 DFQATT and CDR2 SNEGSKA (reference sequence). CDR3 length equals 15 residues. V was clipped by 1 base and J by 1 base, with 12 bases between them. CDR3 protein: CSARGGSAGTDTQYS. The CDR3 DNA reads as TGCAGTGCTAGAGGGGGCTCGGCGGGCACAGATACGCAGTATTCT.

By sample share, this clonotype is medium-sized. The rearrangement links TRBV20-1 to TRBJ2-7; D is unclear. The V gene's germline CDR1 is DFQATT and CDR2 SNEGSKA (reference sequence). The CDR3 runs 13 residues. Trimming pared 3 bases from V and 0 bases from J, leaving 9 bases between. The CDR3 sequence: CSARGLDSYEQYF. CDR3 DNA: TGCAGTGCTAGGGGCCTAGACTCCTACGAGCAGTACTTC.

By share, this clonotype ranks as large. V and J are TRBV28 and TRBJ2-7; 7 bases fit TRBD1. Germline assignment: CDR1 MDHEN and CDR2 SYDVKM. The CDR3 is made up of 20 amino acids. V was pared by 4 bases and J by 0 bases, with 21 bases of the junction left unmatched. The CDR3 bases are TGTGCCAGCAGTTCCCCGAACACAGGGGAAAGGCTGGGGAGCTCCTACGAGCAGTACTTC. It is translated as CASSSPNTGERLGSSYEQYF.

This clonotype is deemed medium-sized. V is TRBV25-1 and J is TRBJ2-1; perhaps D is TRBD1 or TRBD2 (5 bases each). CDR3 length: 13 residues. Trimming shortened V by 5 bases and J by 6 bases, and 11 bases separated the two germline ends. Germline CDR1 and CDR2: MGHDK and SYGVNS. This CDR3 reads CASSFPGANEQFF. The CDR3 DNA sequence: TGTGCCAGCAGTTTCCCCGGGGCCAATGAGCAGTTCTTC. Full variable domain (outside the CDR3, taken from reference TRBV25-1 and TRBJ2-1): EADIYQTPRYLVIGTGKKITLECSQTMGHDKMYWYQQDPGMELHLIHYSYGVNSTEKGDLSSESTVSRIRTEHFPLTLESARPSHTSQYLCASSFPGANEQFFGPGTRLTVL.

The CDR3 DNA reads as TGTGCCAGCAGTTTAGGACCGAACACCGGGGAGCTGTTTTTT. Translating gives CASSLGPNTGELFF. This chain uses TRBV12-3 or TRBV12-4 with TRBJ2-2, with unresolved D. The CDR3 sequence is 14 residues long. Trimming took 1 base from V and 0 from J, leaving 3 bases between them.

This chain links TRBV28 with TRBJ1-2; 11 bases line up with TRBD1. V gave up 5 bases and J gave up 4 bases; unmatched junction bases: 9. CDR3 size: 16 residues. Germline V lookup: CDR1 MDHEN, CDR2 SYDVKM. For the CDR3, the DNA is TGTGCCAGCAGTCCGGGACAGGGGGACCCATTCTATGGCTACACCTTC. It codes for CASSPGQGDPFYGYTF.

By sample fraction, this clonotype is large (0.1 to 1%). The chain combines TRBV29-1 with TRBJ2-2; maybe TRBD1 (6 bases). The CDR3 extends over 13 amino acids. Trimming shortened V by 4 bases and J by 3 bases, and 9 bases separated the two germline ends. Germline V CDR1 and CDR2: SQVTM, ANQGSEA. The CDR3 sequence: CSVAAGDTGELFF. Here the CDR3 DNA reads TGCAGCGTTGCCGCAGGGGACACCGGGGAGCTGTTTTTT.

This clonotype counts as large (0.1 to 1%). The V and J genes are TRBV28 and TRBJ2-7; D might be TRBD1 (5 bases). Between the trimmed V and J ends, which lost 6 bases and 2 bases, there was a span of 11 bases. This CDR3 region has 13 residues. From germline, CDR1 is MDHEN and CDR2 SYDVKM. The DNA of the CDR3 is TGTGCCAGCAGGGAACAGGCTACCTACGAGCAGTACTTC. It specifies CASREQATYEQYF. The variable domain in full, with the rest retrieved from reference TRBV28 and TRBJ2-7, is DVKVTQSSRYLVKRTGEKVFLECVQDMDHENMFWYRQDPGLGLRLIYFSYDVKMKEKGDIPEGYSVSREKKERFSLILESASTNQTSMYLCASREQATYEQYFGPGTRLTVT.

This clonotype is medium-sized. The gene calls are TRBV24-1 and TRBJ2-1, with 12 bases lining up with TRBD2. The CDR3 has 18 residues. The germline CDR1 and CDR2 sequences are KGHDR and SFDVKD. J gave up 2 bases and V 2 bases, and 6 bases lay outside the gene matches. CDR3 DNA: TGTGCCACCAGTGATTCCGCGACTAGCGGGAGTACCTACAATGAGCAGTTCTTC. Translation: CATSDSATSGSTYNEQFF.

This clonotype is medium-sized in the sample. The chain uses TRBV27 and TRBJ2-1; perhaps TRBD1 as D (6 bases). The CDR3 runs 17 residues. Germline V CDR1 and CDR2: MNHEY, SMNVEV (reference sequence). Deletions cut 3 bases from V and 4 bases from J, with 19 bases between. CDR3 DNA: TGTGCCAGCAGTTTGGACCAGGGGTCCGCCTATTACAATGAGCAGTTCTTC. Its translation is CASSLDQGSAYYNEQFF.

This clonotype is judged medium-sized (0.01 to 0.1%). V and J are TRBV9 and TRBJ2-5; 7 bases fit TRBD1. V dropped 3 bases and J dropped 1; count of bases not matched to a gene: 15. From germline, CDR1 is SGDLS and CDR2 YYNGEE. The CDR3 contains 18 residues. CDR3 residues: CASSARTSGTVRQETQYF. Here the CDR3 DNA reads TGTGCCAGCAGCGCCAGAACATCCGGGACAGTCCGCCAAGAGACCCAGTACTTC.

This clonotype is categorized as large. The V call is TRBV9, the J call TRBJ2-7, with a weak D call TRBD1 (5 bases). From germline, CDR1 is SGDLS and CDR2 YYNGEE. Trimming took off 4 bases at V and 6 bases at J, with 11 bases between the two ends. The CDR3 extends over 12 amino acids. The CDR3 DNA reads as TGTGCCAGCAGCACCCAGGGTCTCGAGCAGTACTTC. This encodes CASSTQGLEQYF.

This clonotype qualifies as medium-sized. This chain links TRBV20-1 with TRBJ2-7; D gene uncertain. The V end lost 2 bases, the J end lost 3 bases, and 8 bases lay between the germline ends. The germline V gene encodes CDR1 DFQATT and CDR2 SNEGSKA (reference sequence). This CDR3 has 12 amino acids. In nucleotides, the CDR3 is TGCAGTGCTAGATTACCTAGCTACGAGCAGTACTTC. Translation: CSARLPSYEQYF.